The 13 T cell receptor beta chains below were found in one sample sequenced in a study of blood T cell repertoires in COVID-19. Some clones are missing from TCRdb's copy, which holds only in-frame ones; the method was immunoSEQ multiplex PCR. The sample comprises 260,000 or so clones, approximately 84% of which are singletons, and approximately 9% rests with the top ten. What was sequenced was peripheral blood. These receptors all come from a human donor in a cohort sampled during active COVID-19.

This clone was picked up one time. This CDR3 is CASSDRDADEKLFF. In DNA form, the CDR3 reads TGTGCCAGCAGCGACAGGGACGCCGATGAAAAACTGTTTTTT. J is TRBJ1-4 and V is TRBV6-5, with 7 bases identical to TRBD1. Germline loops: CDR1 MNHEY, CDR2 SVGAGI. The J segment lost 6 bases and the V segment lost 6 bases, leaving 7 bases of the junction unmatched. CDR3 length: 14 amino acids.

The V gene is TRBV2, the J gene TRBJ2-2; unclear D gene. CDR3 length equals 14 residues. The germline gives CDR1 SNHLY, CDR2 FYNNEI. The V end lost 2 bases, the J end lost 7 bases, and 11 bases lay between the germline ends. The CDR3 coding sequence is TGTGCCAGCAGTGAACGTGAGCCGATCGGGGAGCTGTTTTTT. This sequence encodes CASSEREPIGELFF.

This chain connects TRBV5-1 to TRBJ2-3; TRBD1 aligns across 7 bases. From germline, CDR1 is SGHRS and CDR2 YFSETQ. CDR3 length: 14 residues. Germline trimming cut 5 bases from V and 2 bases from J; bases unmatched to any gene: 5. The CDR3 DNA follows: TGCGCCAGCAGTAGACAGGGCTTCACAGATACGCAGTATTTT. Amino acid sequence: CASSRQGFTDTQYF.

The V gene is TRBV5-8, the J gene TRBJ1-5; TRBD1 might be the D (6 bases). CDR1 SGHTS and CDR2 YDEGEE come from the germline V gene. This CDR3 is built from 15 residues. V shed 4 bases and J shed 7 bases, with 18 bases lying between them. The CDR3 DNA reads TGTGCCAGCAGCCAAGGGGGGGCATCCCTGCAGCCCCAGCATTTT. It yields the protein CASSQGGASLQPQHF.

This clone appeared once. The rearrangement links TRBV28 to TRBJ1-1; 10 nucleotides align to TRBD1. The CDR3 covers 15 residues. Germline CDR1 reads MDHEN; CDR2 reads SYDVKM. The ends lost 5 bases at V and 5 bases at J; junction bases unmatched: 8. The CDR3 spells CASSGIGTGETEAFF. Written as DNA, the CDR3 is TGTGCCAGCAGTGGAATAGGGACAGGGGAGACTGAAGCTTTCTTT.

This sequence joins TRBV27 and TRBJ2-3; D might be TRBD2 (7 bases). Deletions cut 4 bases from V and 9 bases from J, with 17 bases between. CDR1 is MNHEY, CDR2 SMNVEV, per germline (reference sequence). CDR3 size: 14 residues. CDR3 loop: CASSSIGGDQTQYF. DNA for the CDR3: TGTGCCAGCAGTTCGATAGGGGGGGACCAAACGCAGTATTTT.

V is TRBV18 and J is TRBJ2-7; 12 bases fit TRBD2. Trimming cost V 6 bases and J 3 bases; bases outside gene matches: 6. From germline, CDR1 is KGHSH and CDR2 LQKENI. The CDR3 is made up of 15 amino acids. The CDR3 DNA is TGTGCCAGCTCCCCGGGACTAGCGGGCTACTACGAGCAGTACTTC. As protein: CASSPGLAGYYEQYF. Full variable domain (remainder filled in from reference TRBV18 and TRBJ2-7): NAGVMQNPRHLVRRRGQEARLRCSPMKGHSHVYWYRQLPEEGLKFMVYLQKENIIDESGMPKERFSAEFPKEGPSILRIQQVVRGDSAAYFCASSPGLAGYYEQYFGPGTRLTVT.

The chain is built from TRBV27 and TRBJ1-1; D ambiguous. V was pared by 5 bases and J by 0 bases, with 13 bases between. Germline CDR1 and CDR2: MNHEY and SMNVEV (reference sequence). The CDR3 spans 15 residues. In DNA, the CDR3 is TGTGCCAGCAGTCCCCGGGAACTCTTGAACACTGAAGCTTTCTTT. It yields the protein CASSPRELLNTEAFF.

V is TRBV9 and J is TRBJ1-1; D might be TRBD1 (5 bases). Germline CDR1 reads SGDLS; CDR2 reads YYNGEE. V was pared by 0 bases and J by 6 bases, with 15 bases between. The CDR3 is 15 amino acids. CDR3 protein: CASSVVPRRDAEAFF. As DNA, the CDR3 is TGTGCCAGCAGCGTAGTTCCTAGGCGGGACGCTGAAGCTTTCTTT. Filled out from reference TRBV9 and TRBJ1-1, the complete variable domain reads DSGVTQTPKHLITATGQRVTLRCSPRSGDLSVYWYQQSLDQGLQFLIQYYNGEERAKGNILERFSAQQFPDLHSELNLSSLELGDSALYFCASSVVPRRDAEAFFGQGTRLTVV.

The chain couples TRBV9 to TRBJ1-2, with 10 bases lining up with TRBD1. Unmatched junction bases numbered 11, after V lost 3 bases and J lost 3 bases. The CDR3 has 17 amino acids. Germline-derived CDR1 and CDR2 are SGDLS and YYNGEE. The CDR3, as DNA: TGTGCCAGCAGCGAGGGTGGGACAGGGGTCCTATACTATGGCTACACCTTC. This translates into CASSEGGTGVLYYGYTF.

CDR3 in DNA: TGTGCCAGCAGCATTGACTCCCCCTACGCGGGAAACACCATATATTTT. As protein: CASSIDSPYAGNTIYF. The V and J genes are TRBV5-5 and TRBJ1-3, with D unresolved. Germline CDR1 reads SGHKS; CDR2 reads YYEKEE (reference sequence). The CDR3 consists of 16 residues. V was pared by 4 bases and J by 4 bases, with 18 bases between.

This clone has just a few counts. This chain's CDR3 is CASSPQRGGRIIGEQFF. The CDR3 DNA reads TGTGCCAGCAGCCCCCAACGGGGCGGGAGGATCATCGGTGAGCAGTTCTTC. The V and J genes are TRBV5-5 and TRBJ2-1; 8 nucleotides match TRBD2. Germline V gene sequence: CDR1 SGHKS, CDR2 YYEKEE (reference sequence). V gave up 4 bases and J gave up 9 bases; unmatched junction bases: 18. The CDR3 spans 17 residues.

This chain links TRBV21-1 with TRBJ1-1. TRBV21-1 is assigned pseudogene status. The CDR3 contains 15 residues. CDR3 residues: CASSILRLMNTEAFF. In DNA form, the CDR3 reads TGTGCCAGCAGCATCCTCCGACTCATGAACACTGAAGCTTTCTTT.